This TCR beta chain originates from a study of T-cell reconstitution after alpha-beta-depleted transplantation in children. Germline CDR1 SGHRS, CDR2 YFSETQ. The CDR3 consists of 18 residues. Trimming shortened V by 4 bases and J by 0 bases, and 17 bases separated the two germline ends. Construction of the TCRbeta library involved unique molecular identifiers. Each CDR3 protein gets one entry after TCRdb re-called the PCR reads with MiXCR. This repertoire shows more than 85,000 distinct CDR3 sequences, around 7.8% found once; its top ten account for 16%. This clonotype has ten or more counts. No antigen is known for it. Study-level points and caveats: Surviving recipient T cells and intrathymic progenitors accounted for some patients' high TCRbeta diversity at day 60. Approximately two months post-transplant, alpha-beta T cells reportedly originated from several hundred expanded graft clones. The authors attributed T-cell counts and diversity one year after transplant mostly to newly produced T cells.

This sequence was found in a boy aged 2 to 9 with acute lymphoblastic leukemia, due to receive a stem cell transplant. This specimen consisted of PBMCs, obtained before TCRalphabeta/CD19-depleted stem cell transplant. This chain links TRBV5-1 with TRBJ2-6, with unresolved D. The DNA for the CDR3 is TGCGCCAGCAGCCCAGCCGGCTCATCTAGCTCTGGGGCCAACGTCCTGACTTTC. It translates to CASSPAGSSSSGANVLTF.